These T cell receptor beta chains were read from a single sample in a study of blood T cells in healthy people across ages. TCRdb re-analysed the 5' RACE reads in MiXCR, keeping a single row per CDR3 protein. The table records more than 650,000 distinct CDR3 sequences, 53% of them present only once. The sequenced sample consisted of blood. The receptors shown here come from a man aged 80 or over in good health. Each CDR3 is given with its conserved first and last residue.

J gene	V gene	CDR3 protein
TRBJ2-6	TRBV7-2	CASSIQRAGANVLTF
TRBJ2-7	TRBV7-9	CASTLADYEQYF
TRBJ1-4	TRBV3-1	CASSHFETGSANEKLFF
TRBJ2-1	TRBV9	CASSAGNRGNKNEQFF
TRBJ2-1	TRBV29-1	CSTFRHGGGEQFF
TRBJ2-4	TRBV6-1	CASRQTGGVPKNIQYF
TRBJ1-1	TRBV29-1	CSTTGVVNTEAFF
TRBJ2-1	TRBV12-3/TRBV12-4	CASSFVGGKRYEQFF
TRBJ2-5	TRBV20-1	CSARTSGPELETQYF
TRBJ2-7	TRBV5-1	CANSLNGVGSYEQYF
TRBJ1-4	TRBV20-1	CSAIDSDREKLFF
TRBJ2-5	TRBV18	CASSQKAQETQYF
TRBJ2-3	TRBV5-1	CARKRADTQYF
TRBJ2-5	TRBV20-1	CSARDITGGRETQYF
TRBJ1-5	TRBV7-2	CASSFPDRGRNQPQHF
TRBJ2-1	TRBV12-3/TRBV12-4	CASSPTGVEQFF
TRBJ2-3	TRBV7-2	CASIPGTSGTDTQYF
TRBJ2-1	TRBV28	CASSPGIGQFF
TRBJ2-5	TRBV12-3/TRBV12-4	CASSLARGMGETQYF
TRBJ2-6	TRBV20-1	CSASSSEIWSGANVLTF
TRBJ1-1	TRBV6-6	CASSYSRQRNTEAFF
TRBJ1-4	TRBV29-1	CSVKRDGGEKLFF
TRBJ2-1	TRBV20-1	CSASLRLAGSNEQFF